These 32 T cell receptor beta chains originate from one sample sequenced in a study of cytomegalovirus exposure and HLA in healthy donors. The study ran its PCR with 60 Vbeta and 13 Jbeta primers. Assay used: immunoSEQ multiplex PCR; TCRdb lists only in-frame clones, some missing. This table has approximately 100,000 clones, 75% to 85% appearing once. Sequencing was carried out using PBMCs. The receptors derive from a woman between 50 and 59 years old in good health and CMV-seropositive.

The chain recombines TRBV19 with TRBJ1-1; possibly TRBD1 for D (6 bases). Trimming took off 7 bases at V and 0 bases at J, with 15 bases between the two ends. The V gene's germline CDR1 is LNHDA and CDR2 SQIVND (reference sequence). CDR3 length: 15 amino acids. CDR3 in amino acids: CASIRWQGMNTEAFF. CDR3 in DNA: TGTGCCAGTATTCGATGGCAGGGGATGAACACTGAAGCTTTCTTT.

This clone came up a few times. The junction shows a germline mismatch at one end, possibly a read error. The chain combines TRBV7-9 with TRBJ1-2; a weak D match, TRBD1 (6 bases). Germline loops: CDR1 SEHNR, CDR2 FQNEAQ (reference sequence). This CDR3 comprises 12 residues. For the CDR3, the DNA is TGTTCCAGCTACGGACAGAGCTATGGCTACACCTTC. This gives the protein CSSYGQSYGYTF.

Here the CDR3 reads CASSETPTSGETQYF. The CDR3 region has the DNA TGTGCCAGCAGTGAAACCCCGACTAGTGGAGAGACCCAGTACTTC. The V and J genes are TRBV2 and TRBJ2-5; perhaps TRBD2 as D (6 bases). Trimming left V 2 bases short and J 4 bases short, with 14 bases between. CDR3 length equals 15 residues. The germline V gene has CDR1 SNHLY and CDR2 FYNNEI.

The rearrangement uses TRBV9 and TRBJ2-6, with 10 bases aligning to TRBD2. Per germline, CDR1 SGDLS and CDR2 YYNGEE. This CDR3 is 20 amino acids long. Unmatched junction bases numbered 10, after V lost 0 bases and J lost 1 base. The CDR3 sequence: CASSVATTLAGASGANVLTF. Here the CDR3 DNA reads TGTGCCAGCAGCGTAGCTACAACCCTAGCGGGGGCATCTGGGGCCAACGTCCTGACTTTC.

The chain recombines TRBV19 with TRBJ1-2; weak D call: TRBD1 (5 bases). This CDR3 has 13 residues. Deletions cut 6 bases from V and 5 bases from J, with 13 bases between. Germline V gives CDR1 LNHDA, CDR2 SQIVND (reference sequence). CDR3 loop: CASSRGHPYGYTF. In nucleotides, the CDR3 is TGTGCCAGTAGCCGCGGACACCCTTATGGCTACACCTTC.

This clone was counted a few times. The rearrangement links TRBV9 to TRBJ2-2, with 8 bases matching TRBD2. V lost 0 bases and J lost 6; bases outside the gene matches: 13. Germline V gene data show CDR1 as SGDLS and CDR2 as YYNGEE. The CDR3 extends over 18 amino acids. CDR3 bases: TGTGCCAGCAGCGTAGAATCCGGGACGGGAGGGCCGGCCGGGGAGCTGTTTTTT. It yields the protein CASSVESGTGGPAGELFF.

CDR3 region: CASSTEGRGRGTEAFF. The DNA for the CDR3 is TGTGCCAGTAGTACCGAAGGGAGAGGGAGAGGGACTGAAGCTTTCTTT. This chain uses TRBV19 with TRBJ1-1, with D unresolved. Looked up from germline, CDR1 is LNHDA and CDR2 is SQIVND (reference sequence). The V end lost 4 bases, the J end lost 5 bases, and 20 bases lay between the germline ends. CDR3 size: 16 residues.

The CDR3 region is CASSEQGASEQFF. CDR3 DNA sequence: TGTGCCAGCAGCGAACAGGGGGCGAGTGAGCAGTTCTTC. The rearrangement links TRBV11-2 to TRBJ2-1; the match to TRBD1 covers 9 bases. CDR1 and CDR2 (germline): SGHAT, FQNNGV. This CDR3 comprises 13 residues. Trimming removed 5 bases from V and 9 bases from J; junction bases left unmatched: 5.

This sequence joins TRBV30 and TRBJ1-1; weak D call: TRBD1 (5 bases). This CDR3 comprises 14 residues. CDR1 and CDR2 (germline): GTSNPN, SVGIG (reference sequence). Trimming took off 0 bases at V and 5 bases at J, with 13 bases between the two ends. The CDR3 DNA reads TGTGCCTGGAGTGTCGGGAGGGGAGGGACTGAAGCTTTCTTT. This codes for CAWSVGRGGTEAFF.

The rearrangement joins TRBV6-5 to TRBJ1-1; tentatively, D is TRBD1 (5 bases). The CDR3 is 13 residues long. The V gene lost 2 bases and the J gene lost 9 bases, with 13 bases spanning the gap. Germline V CDR1 and CDR2: MNHEY, SVGAGI. The CDR3 loop reads CASSYGTPRKAFF. CDR3 in DNA: TGTGCCAGCAGTTACGGGACTCCTCGGAAAGCTTTCTTT.

The rearrangement uses TRBV30 and TRBJ1-6; D not resolved. Per the germline V gene, CDR1 is GTSNPN and CDR2 is SVGIG (reference sequence). CDR3 length: 14 residues. Trimming took off 2 bases at V and 5 bases at J, with 10 bases between the two ends. CDR3 nucleotides: TGTGCCTGGAGTCGGGAGTCTGATAATTCACCCCTCCACTTT. This translates into CAWSRESDNSPLHF.

This clone was picked up a small number of times. This rearrangement joins TRBV27 to TRBJ2-5, with TRBD2 as a possible D gene (5 bases). Germline CDR1 is MNHEY and CDR2 is SMNVEV (reference sequence). With 4 bases removed from V and 7 bases from J, the gap between germline ends came to 13 bases. The CDR3 is made up of 13 amino acids. Written as DNA, the CDR3 is TGTGCCAGCAGTTGGGGAAGAGAGGGGACCCAGTACTTC. Encoded protein: CASSWGREGTQYF.

V usage is TRBV6-6 and J usage is TRBJ1-2, with D possibly being TRBD1 (6 bases). CDR1 is MNHNY, CDR2 SVGAGI, per germline (reference sequence). V gave up 2 bases and J gave up 3 bases, with 16 bases separating them. The CDR3 covers 16 residues. The CDR3 bases are TGTGCCAGCAGTTACCCTAGTACGACAGGCTACTATGGCTACACCTTC. Its protein is CASSYPSTTGYYGYTF.

V gene TRBV7-9 combines with J gene TRBJ2-1, with D possibly matching TRBD1 (6 bases). The germline gives CDR1 SEHNR, CDR2 FQNEAQ (reference sequence). Trimming took off 3 bases at V and 8 bases at J, with 14 bases between the two ends. The CDR3 consists of 14 residues. CDR3 loop: CASSLVQGKDEQFF. The CDR3, as DNA: TGTGCCAGCAGCTTGGTTCAGGGGAAAGATGAGCAGTTCTTC.

The rearrangement joins TRBV13 to TRBJ1-1, with 8 nucleotides matching TRBD1. Germline V gives CDR1 PRHDT, CDR2 FYEKMQ (reference sequence). The trim removed 7 bases at V and 0 bases at J, leaving 10 bases unmatched. The CDR3 has 16 residues. Written as DNA, the CDR3 is TGTGCCAGCACCGGGACAGGACGAAAGATGAACACTGAAGCTTTCTTT. This translates into CASTGTGRKMNTEAFF.

The J gene is TRBJ2-1, the V gene TRBV5-1; perhaps TRBD1 as D (6 bases). The germline V gene encodes CDR1 SGHRS and CDR2 YFSETQ. Trimming cost V 4 bases and J 8 bases, with 25 bases left between them. The CDR3 length is 17 residues. CDR3 bases: TGCGCCAGCAGCCCTCGGGCAGGGGATCGGAAGAGGCATGAGCAGTTCTTC. This codes for CASSPRAGDRKRHEQFF.

The chain is built from TRBV18 and TRBJ1-5; the D is unclear. Looked up from germline, CDR1 is KGHSH and CDR2 is LQKENI. The CDR3 consists of 15 residues. V was shortened by 3 bases and J by 0 bases, with 9 bases between the two germline ends. CDR3 bases: TGTGCCAGCTCACCTAACACGAATAGCAATCAGCCCCAGCATTTT. It specifies CASSPNTNSNQPQHF.

The chain couples TRBV9 to TRBJ2-5, with D perhaps matching TRBD1 (6 bases). With 3 bases removed from V and 0 bases from J, the gap between germline ends came to 18 bases. The germline CDR1 and CDR2 sequences are SGDLS and YYNGEE. This CDR3 has 17 amino acids. CDR3 nucleotides: TGTGCCAGCAGCGGAGACCCGGACAGCCAGTACCAAGAGACCCAGTACTTC. Its protein product is CASSGDPDSQYQETQYF.

The chain couples TRBV27 to TRBJ1-2, with 9 bases matching TRBD1. The CDR3 has 17 amino acids. V dropped 6 bases and J dropped 2; count of bases not matched to a gene: 13. Germline V lookup: CDR1 MNHEY, CDR2 SMNVEV (reference sequence). CDR3 in amino acids: CASRRIRDRVRNYGYTF. The CDR3 DNA sequence: TGTGCCAGCAGAAGGATCCGGGACAGGGTACGGAACTATGGCTACACCTTC.

This chain connects TRBV11-2 to TRBJ2-5, with 7 bases that match TRBD1. The V and J ends lost 5 bases and 4 bases, in that order; junction bases with no gene match: 7. The germline V gene has CDR1 SGHAT and CDR2 FQNNGV. The CDR3 runs to 14 residues. Here the CDR3 reads CASSRATGIETQYF. The CDR3 DNA follows: TGTGCCAGCAGCCGGGCGACAGGGATAGAGACCCAGTACTTC.

The genes are TRBV9 and TRBJ2-3; possible D gene TRBD2, 5 bases. The CDR3 sequence is 16 residues long. V lost 0 bases and J lost 0, with 11 bases in between. The germline V gene has CDR1 SGDLS and CDR2 YYNGEE. CDR3 protein: CASSVGGRPSTDTQYF. In DNA, the CDR3 is TGTGCCAGCAGCGTAGGCGGGCGCCCTAGCACAGATACGCAGTATTTT.

This chain links TRBV2 with TRBJ2-7, with TRBD2 matching 9 bases. From germline, CDR1 is SNHLY and CDR2 FYNNEI. With 6 bases clipped from V and 6 bases from J, the junction kept 9 bases outside the gene matches. The CDR3 consists of 14 residues. CDR3 bases: TGTGCCAGCAGGGGGCTGGCGGGAGGGAGCGAGCAGTACTTC. This sequence encodes CASRGLAGGSEQYF.

The CDR3 DNA reads as TGTGCCAGTAGTATAGCCCTGAGTTATATGGATTCACCCCTCCACTTT. Amino acids: CASSIALSYMDSPLHF. V and J are TRBV19 and TRBJ1-6; no definite D call. Germline V gives CDR1 LNHDA, CDR2 SQIVND (reference sequence). This CDR3 has 16 amino acids. The V end lost 1 base, the J end lost 8 bases, and 15 bases lay between the germline ends.

The V and J genes are TRBV6-1 and TRBJ2-3; 7 positions agree with TRBD1. After removal of 4 bases from V and 4 bases from J, the junction contained 8 bases not matched to a gene. The CDR3 has 15 residues. Germline V CDR1 and CDR2: MNHNS, SASEGT. CDR3 sequence reads: CASSVQGDRADTQYF. CDR3 DNA sequence: TGTGCCAGCAGTGTTCAGGGGGATAGGGCAGATACGCAGTATTTT.

This clone has only a few counts. This sequence joins TRBV7-3 and TRBJ1-1; D is perhaps TRBD1 (5 bases). The germline gives CDR1 SGHTA, CDR2 FQGTGA. The CDR3 has 14 residues. V lost 2 bases and J lost 1, with 8 bases in between. As DNA, the CDR3 is TGTGCCAGCAGCTTATTCCAGGGGAACACTGAAGCTTTCTTT. Encoded protein: CASSLFQGNTEAFF.

The V and J genes are TRBV5-6 and TRBJ2-6, with TRBD2 as a possible D gene (5 bases). The V gene's germline CDR1 is SGHDT and CDR2 YYEEEE. V was clipped by 4 bases and J by 0 bases, with 14 bases between them. The CDR3 consists of 17 residues. The CDR3 is CASSRLEVGSGANVLTF. The CDR3 bases are TGTGCCAGCAGCCGGCTGGAGGTGGGCTCTGGGGCCAACGTCCTGACTTTC.

The chain joins TRBV27 to TRBJ2-2; weak D call: TRBD1 (5 bases). Looked up from germline, CDR1 is MNHEY and CDR2 is SMNVEV (reference sequence). CDR3 size: 14 residues. V shed 2 bases and J shed 6 bases, with 10 bases lying between them. For the CDR3, the DNA is TGTGCCAGCAGTTTAGGGCAGGGCGCCGGGGAGCTGTTTTTT. This sequence encodes CASSLGQGAGELFF.

This clone was counted a single time. The J gene is TRBJ2-1, the V gene TRBV9; TRBD1 matches 8 bases. The CDR3 runs to 16 residues. From germline, CDR1 is SGDLS and CDR2 YYNGEE. Trimming took 0 bases from V and 2 from J; bases not matched to a gene: 4. The CDR3 region has the DNA TGTGCCAGCAGCGTAGTACCAGGGGGCCCCTACAATGAGCAGTTCTTC. Amino acids: CASSVVPGGPYNEQFF. The complete variable domain, with remaining parts taken from reference TRBV9 and TRBJ2-1, reads DSGVTQTPKHLITATGQRVTLRCSPRSGDLSVYWYQQSLDQGLQFLIQYYNGEERAKGNILERFSAQQFPDLHSELNLSSLELGDSALYFCASSVVPGGPYNEQFFGPGTRLTVL.

CDR3 sequence: CASSLGTGFGNTIYF. As DNA, the CDR3 is TGTGCCAGCAGCTTGGGAACAGGGTTCGGAAACACCATATATTTT. The chain couples TRBV7-9 to TRBJ1-3, with a tentative D call TRBD1 (6 bases). Trimming removed 3 bases from V and 4 bases from J, with 13 bases in between. The V gene's germline CDR1 is SEHNR and CDR2 FQNEAQ (reference sequence). The CDR3 has 15 residues. The full variable domain, rest sourced from reference TRBV7-9 and TRBJ1-3, is DTGVSQNPRHKITKRGQNVTFRCDPISEHNRLYWYRQTLGQGPEFLTYFQNEAQLEKSRLLSDRFSAERPKGSFSTLEIQRTEQGDSAMYLCASSLGTGFGNTIYFGEGSWLTVV.

The rearrangement joins TRBV2 to TRBJ2-1; the match to TRBD2 covers 7 bases. CDR1 and CDR2 from the germline V gene are SNHLY and FYNNEI. The V and J ends lost 4 bases and 5 bases, in that order; junction bases with no gene match: 5. The length of the CDR3 is 14 residues. CDR3 nucleotides: TGTGCCAGCAGTGGCGGGAGATTCGACAATGAGCAGTTCTTC. The encoded protein is CASSGGRFDNEQFF.

This chain joins TRBV19 and TRBJ1-6; D is undetermined. Germline CDR1 is LNHDA and CDR2 is SQIVND (reference sequence). V gave up 5 bases and J gave up 10 bases, with 15 bases separating them. The CDR3 spans 14 residues. This CDR3 reads CASSPGLANSPLHF. DNA of the CDR3: TGTGCCAGTAGTCCCGGACTGGCAAACTCACCCCTCCACTTT.

V is TRBV30 and J is TRBJ1-2; 9 bases are shared with TRBD1. V was pared by 1 base and J by 7 bases, with 4 bases of the junction left unmatched. The CDR3 loop spans 13 amino acids. CDR1 GTSNPN and CDR2 SVGIG come from the germline V gene (reference sequence). The CDR3 loop is CAWSGTGAFGYTF. CDR3 DNA sequence: TGTGCCTGGAGTGGGACAGGGGCGTTTGGCTACACCTTC. Based on the CDR3 plus reference TRBV30 and TRBJ1-2, the full variable domain is SQTIHQWPATLVQPVGSPLSLECTVEGTSNPNLYWYRQAAGRGLQLLFYSVGIGQISSEVPQNLSASRPQDRQFILSSKKLLLSDSGFYLCAWSGTGAFGYTFGSGTRLTVV.